This paragraph reports one T cell receptor (beta chain). The antigen remains undetermined. CDR3 length: 14 residues. V shed 3 bases and J shed 2 bases, with 9 bases lying between them. Germline CDR1 reads SGDLS; CDR2 reads YYNGEE. These data belong to a study of cytomegalovirus exposure and HLA in healthy donors. Whole-study findings and limits: Later analysis identified 16,951 TCR beta sequences associated with HLA alleles, using a false discovery rate threshold of 0.05. For most TCR beta V segments, an earlier analysis put the productive rate at about 87% or about 30% of the time.

The PCR used 60 Vbeta and 13 Jbeta primers. The assay was immunoSEQ multiplex PCR, and TCRdb's table has in-frame clones only and misses some. The sample has about 130,000 clones, about 78% seen once; the top ten hold over 1.2%. The clonotype originates from a female donor in good health and CMV-seronegative. Sequenced material: PBMCs. V gene TRBV9 combines with J gene TRBJ1-3; a weak D match, TRBD1 (6 bases). The CDR3 DNA reads TGTGCCAGCAGCGCACGACAGGCTGGAAACACCATATATTTT. Encoded protein: CASSARQAGNTIYF.